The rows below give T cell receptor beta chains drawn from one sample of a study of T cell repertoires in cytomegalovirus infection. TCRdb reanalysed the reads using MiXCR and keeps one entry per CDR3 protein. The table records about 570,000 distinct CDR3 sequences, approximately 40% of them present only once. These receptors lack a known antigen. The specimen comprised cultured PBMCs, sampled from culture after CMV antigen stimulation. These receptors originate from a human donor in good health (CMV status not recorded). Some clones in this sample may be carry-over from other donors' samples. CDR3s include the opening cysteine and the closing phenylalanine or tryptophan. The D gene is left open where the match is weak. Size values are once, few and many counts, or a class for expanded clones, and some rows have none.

CDR3nt: TGCGCCAGCAAGGGGAGGGACCTGTACAATGAGCAGTTCTTC; CDR3aa: CASKGRDLYNEQFF; d_gene: TRBD2; v_gene: TRBV4-1; abundance: .; j_gene: TRBJ2-1
CDR3nt: TGTGCCAGCAGTTTATGGGGGGCGGGGGAGCAGTACTTC; CDR3aa: CASSLWGAGEQYF; d_gene: .; v_gene: TRBV28; abundance: .; j_gene: TRBJ2-7
CDR3nt: TGTGCCAGCAGCGAAAGGGACAGGGCCATCGGGGAGCTGTTTTTT; CDR3aa: CASSERDRAIGELFF; d_gene: TRBD1; v_gene: TRBV7-8; abundance: .; j_gene: TRBJ2-2
CDR3nt: TGTGCCAGCAGCTTAGCCCGGGGGCCGGACACCGGGGAGCTGTTTTTT; CDR3aa: CASSLARGPDTGELFF; d_gene: .; v_gene: TRBV7-8; abundance: .; j_gene: TRBJ2-2
CDR3nt: TGTGCCAGCAGCTTAGCGGTTGGCGGGCGCACAGATACGCAGTATTTT; CDR3aa: CASSLAVGGRTDTQYF; d_gene: .; v_gene: TRBV7-2; abundance: .; j_gene: TRBJ2-3
CDR3nt: TGTGCCAGCAGTCCAGCTGAGGGTAGGGAGGATACGCAGTATTTT; CDR3aa: CASSPAEGREDTQYF; d_gene: .; v_gene: TRBV6-5; abundance: .; j_gene: TRBJ2-3
CDR3nt: TGTGCCAGCAGCCCCCCCGGGACGAAAGGTCGCGACACCATATATTTT; CDR3aa: CASSPPGTKGRDTIYF; d_gene: .; v_gene: TRBV4-2; abundance: .; j_gene: TRBJ1-3
CDR3nt: TGTGCCAGCAGCCAAGAGTTCGGGGTGCACACCGGGGAGCTGTTTTTT; CDR3aa: CASSQEFGVHTGELFF; d_gene: .; v_gene: TRBV14; abundance: .; j_gene: TRBJ2-2
CDR3nt: TGTGCCAGCAGCTCACAAAGCCCCTGGGGAGGGGACTACGAGCAGTACTTC; CDR3aa: CASSSQSPWGGDYEQYF; d_gene: TRBD2; v_gene: TRBV7-2; abundance: many; j_gene: TRBJ2-7
CDR3nt: TGCGCCAGCAGTCACAGGGGAAACACTGAAGCTTTCTTT; CDR3aa: CASSHRGNTEAFF; d_gene: .; v_gene: TRBV23-1; abundance: .; j_gene: TRBJ1-1
CDR3nt: TGCGCCAGCAGTCACCGCCCGGGCCTGAACACTGAAGCTTTCTTT; CDR3aa: CASSHRPGLNTEAFF; d_gene: .; v_gene: TRBV23-1; abundance: few; j_gene: TRBJ1-1
CDR3nt: TGTGCCATCAGTCTTCTCAATCCGACAGAGAGCACTGAAGCTTTCTTT; CDR3aa: CAISLLNPTESTEAFF; d_gene: .; v_gene: TRBV10-3; abundance: .; j_gene: TRBJ1-1
CDR3nt: TGCGCCAGCAGCCCCGGGCAGGCGCACTCTGGGGCCAACGTCCTGACTTTC; CDR3aa: CASSPGQAHSGANVLTF; d_gene: .; v_gene: TRBV4-1; abundance: .; j_gene: TRBJ2-6
CDR3nt: TGTGCCAGCAGTCCCTACGGACAGCAAGCTGCGGGGGCCAACGTCCTGACTTTC; CDR3aa: CASSPYGQQAAGANVLTF; d_gene: .; v_gene: TRBV28; abundance: .; j_gene: TRBJ2-6
CDR3nt: TGTGCCAGCAGCTCCTGGCAGGACTACGAGCAGTACTTC; CDR3aa: CASSSWQDYEQYF; d_gene: .; v_gene: TRBV7-4; abundance: .; j_gene: TRBJ2-7
CDR3nt: TGTGCCAGCAGCTCAGGGTCCGGTAGCAATGAGCAGTTCTTC; CDR3aa: CASSSGSGSNEQFF; d_gene: .; v_gene: TRBV7-9; abundance: .; j_gene: TRBJ2-1
CDR3nt: TGCAGTGCTAGAGAGTGGGACCGCCCTACTAACTATGGCTACACCTTC; CDR3aa: CSAREWDRPTNYGYTF; d_gene: .; v_gene: TRBV20-1; abundance: .; j_gene: TRBJ1-2